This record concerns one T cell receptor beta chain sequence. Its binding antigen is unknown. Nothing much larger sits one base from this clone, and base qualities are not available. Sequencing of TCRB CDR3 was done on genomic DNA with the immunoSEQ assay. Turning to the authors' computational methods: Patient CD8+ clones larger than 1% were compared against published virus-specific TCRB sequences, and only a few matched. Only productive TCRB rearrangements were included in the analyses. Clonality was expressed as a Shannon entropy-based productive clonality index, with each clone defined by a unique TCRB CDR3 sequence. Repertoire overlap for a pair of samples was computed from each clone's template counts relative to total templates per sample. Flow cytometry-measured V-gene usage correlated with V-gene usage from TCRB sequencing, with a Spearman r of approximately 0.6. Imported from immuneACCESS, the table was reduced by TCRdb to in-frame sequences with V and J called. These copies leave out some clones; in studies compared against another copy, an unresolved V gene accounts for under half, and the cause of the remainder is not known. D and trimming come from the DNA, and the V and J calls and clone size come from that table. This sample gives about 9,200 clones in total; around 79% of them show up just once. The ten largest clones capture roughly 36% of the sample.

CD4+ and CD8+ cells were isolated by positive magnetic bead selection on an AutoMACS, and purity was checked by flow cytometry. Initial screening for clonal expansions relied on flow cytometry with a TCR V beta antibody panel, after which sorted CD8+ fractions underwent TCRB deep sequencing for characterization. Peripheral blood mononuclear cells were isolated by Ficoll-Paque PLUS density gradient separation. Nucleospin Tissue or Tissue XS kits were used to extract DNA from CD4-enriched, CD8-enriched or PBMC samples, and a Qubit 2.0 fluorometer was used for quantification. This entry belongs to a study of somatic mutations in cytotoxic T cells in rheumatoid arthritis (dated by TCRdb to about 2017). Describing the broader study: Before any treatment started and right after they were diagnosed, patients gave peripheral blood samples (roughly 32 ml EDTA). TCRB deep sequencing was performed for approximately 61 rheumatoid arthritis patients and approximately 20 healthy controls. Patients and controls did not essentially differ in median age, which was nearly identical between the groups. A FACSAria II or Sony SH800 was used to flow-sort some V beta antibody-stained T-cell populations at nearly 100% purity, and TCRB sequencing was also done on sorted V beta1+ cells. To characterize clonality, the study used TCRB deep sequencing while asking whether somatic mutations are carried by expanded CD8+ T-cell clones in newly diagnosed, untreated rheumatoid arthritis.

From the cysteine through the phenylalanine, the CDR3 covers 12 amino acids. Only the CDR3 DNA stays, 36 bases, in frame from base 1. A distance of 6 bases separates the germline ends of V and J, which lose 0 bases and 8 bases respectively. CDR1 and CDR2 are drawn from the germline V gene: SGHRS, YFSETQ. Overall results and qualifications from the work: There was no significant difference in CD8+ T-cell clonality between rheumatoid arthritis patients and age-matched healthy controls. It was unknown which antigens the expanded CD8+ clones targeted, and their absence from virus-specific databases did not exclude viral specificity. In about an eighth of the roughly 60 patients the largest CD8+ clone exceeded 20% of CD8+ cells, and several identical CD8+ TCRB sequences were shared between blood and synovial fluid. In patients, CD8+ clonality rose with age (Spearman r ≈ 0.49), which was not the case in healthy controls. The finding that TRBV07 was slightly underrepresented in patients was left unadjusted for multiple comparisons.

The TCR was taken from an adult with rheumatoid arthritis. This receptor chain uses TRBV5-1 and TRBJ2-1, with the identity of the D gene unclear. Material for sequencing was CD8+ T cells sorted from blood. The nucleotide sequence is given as TGCGCCAGCAGCTTGGTATATGATGAGCAGTTCTTC. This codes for CASSLVYDEQFF.